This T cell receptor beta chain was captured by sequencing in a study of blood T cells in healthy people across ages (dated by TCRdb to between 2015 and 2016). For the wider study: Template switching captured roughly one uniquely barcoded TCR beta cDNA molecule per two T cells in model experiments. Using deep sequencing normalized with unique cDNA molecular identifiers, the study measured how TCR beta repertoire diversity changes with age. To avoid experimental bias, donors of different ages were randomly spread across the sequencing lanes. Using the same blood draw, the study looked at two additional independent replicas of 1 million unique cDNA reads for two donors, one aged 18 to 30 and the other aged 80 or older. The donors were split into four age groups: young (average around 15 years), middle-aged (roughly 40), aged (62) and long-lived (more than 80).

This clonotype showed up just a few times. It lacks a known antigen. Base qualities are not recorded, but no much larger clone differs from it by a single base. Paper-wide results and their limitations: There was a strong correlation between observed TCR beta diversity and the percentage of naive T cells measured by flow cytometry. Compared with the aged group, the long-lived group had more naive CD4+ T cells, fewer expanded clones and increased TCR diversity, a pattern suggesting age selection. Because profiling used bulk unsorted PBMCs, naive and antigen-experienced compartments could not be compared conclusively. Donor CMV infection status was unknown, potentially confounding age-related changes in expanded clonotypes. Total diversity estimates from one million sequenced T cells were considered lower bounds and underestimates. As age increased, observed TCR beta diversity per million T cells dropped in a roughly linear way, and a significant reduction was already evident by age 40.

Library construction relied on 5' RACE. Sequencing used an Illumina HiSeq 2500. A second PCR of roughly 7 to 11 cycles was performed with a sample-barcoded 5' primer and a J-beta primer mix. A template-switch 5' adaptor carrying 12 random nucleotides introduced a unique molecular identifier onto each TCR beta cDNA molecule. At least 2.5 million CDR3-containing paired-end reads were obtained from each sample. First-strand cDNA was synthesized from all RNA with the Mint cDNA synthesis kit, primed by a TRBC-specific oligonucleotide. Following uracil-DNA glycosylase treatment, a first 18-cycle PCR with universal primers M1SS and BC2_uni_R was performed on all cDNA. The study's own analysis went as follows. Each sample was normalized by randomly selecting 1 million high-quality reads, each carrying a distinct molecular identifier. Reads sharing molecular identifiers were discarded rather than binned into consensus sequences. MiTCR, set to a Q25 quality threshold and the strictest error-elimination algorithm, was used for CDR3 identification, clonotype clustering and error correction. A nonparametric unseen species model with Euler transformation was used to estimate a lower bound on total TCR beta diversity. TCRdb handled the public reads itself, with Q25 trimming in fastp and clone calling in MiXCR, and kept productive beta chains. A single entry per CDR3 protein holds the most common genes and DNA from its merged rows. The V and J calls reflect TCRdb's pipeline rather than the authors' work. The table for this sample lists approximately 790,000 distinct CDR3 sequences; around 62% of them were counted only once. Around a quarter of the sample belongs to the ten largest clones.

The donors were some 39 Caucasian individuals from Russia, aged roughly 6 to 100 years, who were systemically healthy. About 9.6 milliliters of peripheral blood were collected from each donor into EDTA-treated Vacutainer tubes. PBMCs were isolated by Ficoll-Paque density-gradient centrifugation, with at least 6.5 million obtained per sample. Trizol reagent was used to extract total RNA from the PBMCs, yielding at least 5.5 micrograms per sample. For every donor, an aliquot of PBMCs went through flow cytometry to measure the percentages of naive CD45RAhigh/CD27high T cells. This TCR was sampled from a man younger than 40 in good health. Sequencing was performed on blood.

The DNA sequence is TGCAGCGTTGAAGGGACAACGGAGACCCAGTACTTC. Its translation reads: CSVEGTTETQYF. The receptor chain draws on TRBV29-1 and TRBJ2-5; TRBD1 might be the D gene, on 5 matching bases. The germline V gene gives CDR1 as SQVTM and CDR2 as ANQGSEA. The V and J ends are trimmed by 1 base and 5 bases, leaving 8 bases between them. The cysteine opens and the phenylalanine closes a CDR3 of 12 amino acids. Only the CDR3 region is kept as DNA, spanning 36 bases read in frame from base 1.